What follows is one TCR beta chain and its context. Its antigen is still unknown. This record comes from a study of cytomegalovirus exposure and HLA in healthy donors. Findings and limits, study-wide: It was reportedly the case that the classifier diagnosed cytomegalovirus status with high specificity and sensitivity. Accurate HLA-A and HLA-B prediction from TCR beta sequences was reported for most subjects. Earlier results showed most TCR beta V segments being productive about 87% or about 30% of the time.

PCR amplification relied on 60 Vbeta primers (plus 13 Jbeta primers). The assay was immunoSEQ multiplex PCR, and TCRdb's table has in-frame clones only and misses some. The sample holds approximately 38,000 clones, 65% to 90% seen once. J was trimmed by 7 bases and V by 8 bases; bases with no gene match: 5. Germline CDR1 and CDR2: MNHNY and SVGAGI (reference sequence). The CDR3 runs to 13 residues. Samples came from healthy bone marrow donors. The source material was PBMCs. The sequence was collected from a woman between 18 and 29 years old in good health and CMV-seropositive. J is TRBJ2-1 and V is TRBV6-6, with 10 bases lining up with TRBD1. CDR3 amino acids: CASGRTGGNEQFF. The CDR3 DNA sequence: TGTGCCAGCGGAAGGACAGGGGGAAATGAGCAGTTCTTC.